A selection of T cell receptor beta chains follows, all from one sample in a study of blood T cell repertoires in COVID-19. The table came from immunoSEQ multiplex PCR; TCRdb's copy has only in-frame clones and leaves some out. This table has approximately 92,000 clones, 82% appearing once. The sequenced material came from peripheral blood. The receptors originated from an elderly man with acute or convalescent COVID-19. The CDR3 runs from the conserved cysteine through the conserved F or W. The D gene is left open where the match is weak. Size values are once, few and many counts, or a class for expanded clones, and some rows have none.

V gene	J gene	clone size	D gene	CDR3 DNA	CDR3 protein
TRBV7-2	TRBJ1-5	NA	TRBD1	TGTGCCAGCAGCATTGGGACAGGAAGAGATCAGCCCCAGCATTTT	CASSIGTGRDQPQHF
TRBV6-2/TRBV6-3	TRBJ1-5	NA	NA	TGTGCCAGCAGCCCTAGGGAGCCGGAGCTCCAGCATTTT	CASSPREPELQHF
TRBV7-9	TRBJ1-3	NA	NA	TGTGCCAGCAGCTTAGACAACAGACGATCAGGAAACACCATATATTTT	CASSLDNRRSGNTIYF
TRBV9	TRBJ2-7	NA	TRBD2	TGTGCCAGCAGTCCCAGACTAGCGGGAGTTTACGAGCAGTACTTC	CASSPRLAGVYEQYF
TRBV19	TRBJ2-5	NA	TRBD2	TGTGCCAGTAGGGAAACTAGCGGGAGCGTGACCCAGTACTTC	CASRETSGSVTQYF
TRBV6-2/TRBV6-3	TRBJ1-5	few	NA	TGTGCCAGCACCCCGACAGGAGGTTCCAGTCAGCCCCAGCATTTT	CASTPTGGSSQPQHF
TRBV7-2	TRBJ2-7	NA	TRBD2	TGTGCCAGCAGCCACGGGGGTAGCGGGGCCAATAGGAACGAGCAGTACTTC	CASSHGGSGANRNEQYF
TRBV5-1	TRBJ1-2	NA	TRBD1	TGCGCCAGCAGCCCGGGGGACAGCCTACCCAGCGTAGCCTATGGCTACACCTTC	CASSPGDSLPSVAYGYTF
TRBV24-1	TRBJ2-2	NA	NA	TGTGCCACCAGTTCTAGATCGCCCGGGGAGCTGTTTTTT	CATSSRSPGELFF
TRBV4-2	TRBJ2-7	once	TRBD1	TGTGCCAGCAGCCAGGTTACAGGGGGACGGGTTCGGCAGTACTTC	CASSQVTGGRVRQYF
TRBV6-5	TRBJ1-1	NA	NA	TGTGCCAGCAGTTACGCCGGGACAAGACCCACTGAAGCTTTCTTT	CASSYAGTRPTEAFF
TRBV5-4	TRBJ2-7	NA	TRBD1	TGTGCCAGCAGCTTCAGGGGGAGCTCCTACGAGCAGTACTTC	CASSFRGSSYEQYF
TRBV28	TRBJ1-4	NA	NA	TGTGCCAGCAGTTTAGGTACAGGGATTGAAAAACTGTTTTTT	CASSLGTGIEKLFF
TRBV7-2	TRBJ2-1	NA	NA	TGTGCCAGCAGCTTCTCGGACTATTACAATGAGCAGTTCTTC	CASSFSDYYNEQFF
TRBV29-1	TRBJ2-1	NA	TRBD2	TGCAGCGTTGTCGTCGCGGGAGATTACAATGAGCAGTTCTTC	CSVVVAGDYNEQFF
TRBV7-9	TRBJ2-7	NA	NA	TGTGCCAGCATCCCCCCGGGAGACTACGAGCAGTACTTC	CASIPPGDYEQYF
TRBV18	TRBJ1-1	NA	NA	TGTGCCAGCTCCCCCCGGACTACTTTCGGAGCTTTCTTT	CASSPRTTFGAFF
TRBV6-1	TRBJ1-5	NA	TRBD1	TGTGCCAGCAGTGCCCCCCCCGGACAGGTCCCCTTTAGCAATCAGCCCCAGCATTTT	CASSAPPGQVPFSNQPQHF
TRBV11-2	TRBJ2-2	NA	TRBD1	TGTGCCAGCAGCTTGCAGGGGGCCGGGGAGCTGTTTTTT	CASSLQGAGELFF
TRBV6-5	TRBJ1-5	NA	NA	TGTGCCAGCAGATCGGAGGGCGGGCAGCCCCAGCATTTT	CASRSEGGQPQHF
TRBV12-2	TRBJ1-3	NA	NA	TGTGCAAGTCGCTTAGCGTATACGGGCAGGGGGCCATTCGAAAACACCATATATTTT	CASRLAYTGRGPFENTIYF
TRBV2	TRBJ2-2	NA	NA	TGTGCCAGCAGTGAAGAGGGGTTGAACACCGGGGAGCTGTTTTTT	CASSEEGLNTGELFF
TRBV18	TRBJ1-5	few	NA	TGTGCCAGCTCACCCTCGGGCAATCAGCCCCAGCATTTT	CASSPSGNQPQHF
TRBV6-6	TRBJ2-1	NA	NA	TGTGCTTCAGAATCTTCTGGCAATGAGCAGTTCTTC	CASESSGNEQFF
TRBV15	TRBJ2-2	NA	TRBD2	TGTGCCACCAGCAGAGATGGGATAGCGGGAGTACAGGAGCTGTTTTTT	CATSRDGIAGVQELFF
TRBV24-1	TRBJ1-5	few	NA	TGTGCCACCAGTACAAATAGCAATCAGCCCCAGCATTTT	CATSTNSNQPQHF
TRBV5-1	TRBJ2-1	NA	NA	TGCGCCAGCAGCCTGGGGGCGGCGGGAGTACAAAATGAGCAGTTCTTC	CASSLGAAGVQNEQFF
TRBV5-1	TRBJ2-3	NA	NA	TGCGCCAGCAGCGCGGGGACGGTCGCACAGCTTACGCAGTATTTT	CASSAGTVAQLTQYF
TRBV11-2	TRBJ1-1	NA	NA	TGTGCCAGCAGCTTAGATCTGGTACAGGGTGAATACACTGAAGCTTTCTTT	CASSLDLVQGEYTEAFF
TRBV7-8	TRBJ1-2	NA	TRBD1	TGTGCCAGCAGCTTAGACCTAAAAGGGGGCGTCTATGGCTACACCTTC	CASSLDLKGGVYGYTF
TRBV5-6	TRBJ2-2	NA	NA	TGTGCCAGCAGCTTGCCCAGGGGTTTCGGGGAGCTGTTTTTT	CASSLPRGFGELFF
TRBV7-9	TRBJ1-4	NA	NA	TGTGCCAGCAGCCTGCCGGCAACTAATGAAAAACTGTTTTTT	CASSLPATNEKLFF
TRBV24-1	TRBJ2-1	NA	NA	TGTGCCACCAGTGACCCCGGGTTTAATGAGCAGTTCTTC	CATSDPGFNEQFF
TRBV27	TRBJ2-1	NA	TRBD2	TGTGCCAGCAGTTCCACGGGGGGGCGGGACAATGAGCAGTTCTTC	CASSSTGGRDNEQFF
TRBV5-1	TRBJ2-1	few	TRBD1	TGCGCCAGCAGCCTGGGACAGGGTAATGAGTTCTTC	CASSLGQGNEFF
TRBV28	TRBJ2-1	NA	TRBD2	TGTGCCAGCAACAAGGGCGGGAGTTTCGGCAATGAGCAGTTCTTC	CASNKGGSFGNEQFF
TRBV7-2	TRBJ1-2	NA	TRBD1	TGTGCCAGCAGCTTAGCGCTAAGGGGGCAGGGTAAAGAGGGAGGCACCTTC	CASSLALRGQGKEGGTF
TRBV5-6	TRBJ1-5	NA	NA	TGTGCCAGCAGCATCAGGGGTTGGGGCAATCAGCCCCAGCATTTT	CASSIRGWGNQPQHF
TRBV5-1	TRBJ1-2	NA	NA	TGCGCCAGCAGCCCGCCGGTATCGAACTATGGCTACACCTTC	CASSPPVSNYGYTF
TRBV11-2	TRBJ1-1	NA	NA	TGTGCCAGCAGCCCCCGTAGGGACAAGAACACTGAAGCTTTCTTT	CASSPRRDKNTEAFF
TRBV7-2	TRBJ2-2	NA	NA	TGTGCCAGCAGCTTCCAACACGCGAACACCGGGGAGCTGTTTTTT	CASSFQHANTGELFF
TRBV24-1	TRBJ2-5	NA	TRBD2	TGTGCCACCGGTTCTAGCGGGAGAGGTGGCCAAGAGACCCAGTACTTC	CATGSSGRGGQETQYF
TRBV7-2	TRBJ2-7	NA	NA	TGTGCCAGCAGCTTGGGCCCCCTTTCACCCTACGAGCAGTACTTC	CASSLGPLSPYEQYF
TRBV2	TRBJ1-5	NA	NA	TGTGCCAGCAGTGACAGGGGAATCAGCAATCAGCCCCAGCATTTT	CASSDRGISNQPQHF
TRBV18	TRBJ2-4	NA	TRBD1	TGTGCCAGCTCACCGGGTTCCGGGACAGGGGGCAAAAACATTCAGTACTTC	CASSPGSGTGGKNIQYF
TRBV10-3	TRBJ1-5	NA	NA	TGTGCCATCAGTGAGAGGGGTATACAGCCCCAGCATTTT	CAISERGIQPQHF
TRBV6-5	TRBJ2-7	NA	NA	TGTGCCAGCAGTTCAGGCGTCCCCTACGAGCAGTACTTC	CASSSGVPYEQYF
TRBV11-2	TRBJ2-1	NA	TRBD2	TGTGCCAGCAGCTCGGCGGGGGGGCCGGAGAATGAGCAGTTCTTC	CASSSAGGPENEQFF
TRBV19	TRBJ2-1	NA	TRBD2	TGTGCCACCCAGCGGGGAATCTACAATGAGCAGTTCTTC	CATQRGIYNEQFF
TRBV4-1	TRBJ1-5	few	TRBD1	TGCGCCAGCAGCCAGAGGAGACAGGGAATGACTCAGCCCCAGCATTTT	CASSQRRQGMTQPQHF
TRBV28	TRBJ1-6	once	NA	TGTGCCAGCAGTTTATTAACCTCGGGGGACTCCTATAATTCACCCCTCCACTTT	CASSLLTSGDSYNSPLHF